This T cell receptor beta chain emerged from a study of memory CD4+ T cells and cytomegalovirus serostatus. The germline V and J ends were trimmed by 0 bases and 5 bases, with 8 bases remaining between them. This CDR3 region has 13 residues. Germline assignment: CDR1 SGHNT and CDR2 YYREEE (reference sequence). This clone was seen a handful of times. Clones were sequenced by immunoSEQ multiplex PCR, and TCRdb holds only the in-frame ones, with some missing. This sample has 46,000 or so clones, with about three quarters found just once. The sort gate was single viable CD3+CD4+CD8-CD45RO+ cells for memory CD4+ T cells.

The chain carries TRBV5-4 and TRBJ2-5; D unresolved. The sequence derives from an adult in good health and CMV-seronegative. The material sequenced was memory CD4+ T cells from blood. CDR3 residues: CASSLAVSETQYF. The DNA for the CDR3 is TGTGCCAGCAGCTTGGCCGTTTCGGAGACCCAGTACTTC.